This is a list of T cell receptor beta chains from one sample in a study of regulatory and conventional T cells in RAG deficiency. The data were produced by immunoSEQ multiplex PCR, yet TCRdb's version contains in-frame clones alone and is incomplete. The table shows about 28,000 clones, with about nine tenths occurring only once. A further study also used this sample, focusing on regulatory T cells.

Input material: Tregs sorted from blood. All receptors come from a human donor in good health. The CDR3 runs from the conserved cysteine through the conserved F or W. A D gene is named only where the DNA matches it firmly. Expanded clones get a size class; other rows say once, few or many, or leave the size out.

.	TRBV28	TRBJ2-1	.	CASSFTGNVYNEQFF	TGTGCCAGCAGTTTTACAGGCAATGTCTACAATGAGCAGTTCTTC
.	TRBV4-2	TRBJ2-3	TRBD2	CASSQGGAGGPGDTQYF	TGTGCCAGCAGCCAAGGGGGAGCGGGGGGGCCGGGAGATACGCAGTATTTT
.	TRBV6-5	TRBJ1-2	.	CASSYRVGRALGYTF	TGTGCCAGCAGTTACAGGGTCGGCAGGGCGCTCGGCTACACCTTC
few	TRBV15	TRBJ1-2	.	CATSRSPLLYLDYGYTF	TGTGCCACCAGCAGAAGCCCCCTTCTGTATCTGGACTATGGCTACACCTTC
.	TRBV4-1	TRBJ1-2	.	CASSQDPSTDHGYTF	TGCGCCAGCAGCCAAGATCCCTCGACAGACCATGGCTACACCTTC
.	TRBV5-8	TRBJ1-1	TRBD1	CASSFGQGRTEAFF	TGTGCCAGCAGCTTCGGACAGGGGCGAACTGAAGCTTTCTTT
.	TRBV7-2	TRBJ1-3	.	CASSLSAGSGNTIYF	TGTGCCAGCAGCTTATCGGCCGGCTCTGGAAACACCATATATTTT
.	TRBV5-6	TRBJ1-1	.	CASSLWGRGTEAFF	TGTGCCAGCAGCTTGTGGGGGCGCGGAACTGAAGCTTTCTTT
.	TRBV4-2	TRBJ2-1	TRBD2	CASSQVAVAGGPWSTEQFF	TGTGCCAGCAGCCAAGTTGCTGTAGCGGGGGGGCCTTGGTCCACTGAGCAGTTCTTC
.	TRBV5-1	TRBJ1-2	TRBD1	CASGTVSANYGYTF	TGCGCCAGCGGGACAGTTTCCGCTAACTATGGCTACACCTTC
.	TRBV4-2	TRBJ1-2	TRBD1	CASSLGTGDGYTF	TGTGCCAGCAGTCTCGGGACAGGGGACGGCTACACCTTC
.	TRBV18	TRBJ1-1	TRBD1	CASSSFRDRGPAFF	TGTGCCAGCTCATCCTTTCGGGACAGGGGGCCAGCTTTCTTT
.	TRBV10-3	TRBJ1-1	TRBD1	CAISFDRAATEAFF	TGTGCCATCAGCTTTGACAGGGCGGCGACGGAGGCTTTCTTT
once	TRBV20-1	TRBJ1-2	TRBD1	CSAGTGLGYTF	TGCAGTGCTGGGACAGGGTTGGGCTACACCTTC
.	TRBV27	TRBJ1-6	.	CASSSLAVPLHF	TGTGCCAGCAGTTCCCTTGCGGTACCCCTCCACTTT
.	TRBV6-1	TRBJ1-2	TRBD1	CASRQGQGYGYTF	TGTGCCAGCAGGCAGGGACAGGGCTATGGCTACACCTTC
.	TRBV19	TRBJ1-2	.	CASSSAVRGGYTF	TGTGCCAGTAGTTCGGCCGTACGGGGTGGCTACACCTTC
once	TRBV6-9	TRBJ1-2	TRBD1	CASSYSKTGWDTF	TGTGCCAGCAGTTATTCCAAGACAGGGTGGGATACCTTC